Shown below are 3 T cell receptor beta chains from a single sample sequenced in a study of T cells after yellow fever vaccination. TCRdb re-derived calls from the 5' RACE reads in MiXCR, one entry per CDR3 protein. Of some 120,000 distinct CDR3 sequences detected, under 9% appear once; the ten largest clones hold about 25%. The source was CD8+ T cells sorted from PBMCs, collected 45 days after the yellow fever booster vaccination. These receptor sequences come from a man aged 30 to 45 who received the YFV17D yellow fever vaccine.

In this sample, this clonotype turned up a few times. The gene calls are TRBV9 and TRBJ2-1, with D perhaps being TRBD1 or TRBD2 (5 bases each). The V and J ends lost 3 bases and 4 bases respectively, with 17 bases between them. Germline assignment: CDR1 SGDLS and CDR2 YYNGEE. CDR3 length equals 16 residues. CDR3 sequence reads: CASSGARGSSYNEQFF. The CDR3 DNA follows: TGTGCCAGCAGCGGTGCCCGGGGCAGTTCTTACAATGAGCAGTTCTTC.

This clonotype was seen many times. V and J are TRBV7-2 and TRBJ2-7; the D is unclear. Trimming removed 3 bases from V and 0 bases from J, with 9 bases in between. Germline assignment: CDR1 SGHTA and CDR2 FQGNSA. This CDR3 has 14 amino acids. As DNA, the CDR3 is TGTGCCAGCAGCTTGGGTGGGTACTCCTACGAGCAGTACTTC. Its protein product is CASSLGGYSYEQYF.

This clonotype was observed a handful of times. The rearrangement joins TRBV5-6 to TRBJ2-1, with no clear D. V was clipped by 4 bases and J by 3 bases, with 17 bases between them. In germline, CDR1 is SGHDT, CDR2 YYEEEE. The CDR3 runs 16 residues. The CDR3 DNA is TGTGCCAGCAGCCCAACGCTTTTTCTAAACTACAATGAGCAGTTCTTC. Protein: CASSPTLFLNYNEQFF.